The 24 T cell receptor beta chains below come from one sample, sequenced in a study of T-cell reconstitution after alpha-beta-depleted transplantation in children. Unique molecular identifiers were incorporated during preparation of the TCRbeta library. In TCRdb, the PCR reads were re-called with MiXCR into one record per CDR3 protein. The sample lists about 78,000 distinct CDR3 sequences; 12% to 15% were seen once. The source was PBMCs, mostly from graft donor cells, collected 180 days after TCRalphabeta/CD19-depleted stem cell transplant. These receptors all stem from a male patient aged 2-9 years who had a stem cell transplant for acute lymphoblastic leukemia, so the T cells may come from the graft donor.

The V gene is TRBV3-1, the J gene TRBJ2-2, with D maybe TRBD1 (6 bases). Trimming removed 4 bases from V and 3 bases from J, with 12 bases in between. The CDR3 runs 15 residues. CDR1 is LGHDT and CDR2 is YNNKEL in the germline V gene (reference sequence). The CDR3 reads CASSLTGTYTGELFF. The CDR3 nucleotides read TGTGCCAGCAGCCTAACAGGGACGTACACCGGGGAGCTGTTTTTT.

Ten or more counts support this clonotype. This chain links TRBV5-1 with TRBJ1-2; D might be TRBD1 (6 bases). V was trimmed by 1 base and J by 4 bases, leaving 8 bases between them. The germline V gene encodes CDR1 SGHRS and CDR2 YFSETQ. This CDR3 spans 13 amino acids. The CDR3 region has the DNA TGCGCCAGCAGCTTGTACAGGGCCTATGGCTACACCTTC. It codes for CASSLYRAYGYTF.

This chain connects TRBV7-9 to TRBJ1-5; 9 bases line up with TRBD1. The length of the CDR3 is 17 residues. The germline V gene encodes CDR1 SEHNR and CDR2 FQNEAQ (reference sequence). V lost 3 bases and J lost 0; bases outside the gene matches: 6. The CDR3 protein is CASSFMPGQGSNQPQHF. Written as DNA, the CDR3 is TGTGCCAGCAGCTTCATGCCGGGACAGGGTAGCAATCAGCCCCAGCATTTT.

The CDR3 nucleotides are TGTGCCAGCAGTGATATTACTAGCGGGAACCTCGGGGAGCTGTTTTTT. Protein: CASSDITSGNLGELFF. V is TRBV9 and J is TRBJ2-2, with TRBD2 identical over 10 bases. The V segment lost 5 bases and the J segment 7 bases; nucleotides outside the gene matches: 11. This CDR3 contains 16 residues. The germline V gene has CDR1 SGDLS and CDR2 YYNGEE.

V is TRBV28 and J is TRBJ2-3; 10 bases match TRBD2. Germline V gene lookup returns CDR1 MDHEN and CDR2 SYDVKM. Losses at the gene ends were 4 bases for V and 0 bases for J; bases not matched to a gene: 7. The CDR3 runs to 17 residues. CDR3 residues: CASSYLSSGRSTDTQYF. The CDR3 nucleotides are TGTGCCAGCAGTTACTTATCTAGCGGGAGAAGCACAGATACGCAGTATTTT.

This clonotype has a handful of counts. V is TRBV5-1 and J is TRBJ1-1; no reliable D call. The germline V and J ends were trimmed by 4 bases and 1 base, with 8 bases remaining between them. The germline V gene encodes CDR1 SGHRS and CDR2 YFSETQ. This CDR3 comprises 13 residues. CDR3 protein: CASSKGRNTEAFF. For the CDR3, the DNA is TGCGCCAGCAGCAAGGGCAGGAACACTGAAGCTTTCTTT.

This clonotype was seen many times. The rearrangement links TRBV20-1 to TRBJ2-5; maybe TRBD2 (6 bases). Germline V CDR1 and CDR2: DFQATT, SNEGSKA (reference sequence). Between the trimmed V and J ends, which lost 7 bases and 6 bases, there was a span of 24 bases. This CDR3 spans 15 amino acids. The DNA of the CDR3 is TGCAGTGGTACCCGGAGGGACCTTTTATCGAAGACCCAGTACTTC. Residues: CSGTRRDLLSKTQYF.

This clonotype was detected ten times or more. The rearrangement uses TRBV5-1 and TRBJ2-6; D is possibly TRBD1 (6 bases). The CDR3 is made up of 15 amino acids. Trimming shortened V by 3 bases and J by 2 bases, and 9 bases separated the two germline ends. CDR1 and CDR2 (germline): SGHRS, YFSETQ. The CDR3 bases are TGCGCCAGCAGCTCGACAGGAACTGGGGCCAACGTCCTGACTTTC. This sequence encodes CASSSTGTGANVLTF.

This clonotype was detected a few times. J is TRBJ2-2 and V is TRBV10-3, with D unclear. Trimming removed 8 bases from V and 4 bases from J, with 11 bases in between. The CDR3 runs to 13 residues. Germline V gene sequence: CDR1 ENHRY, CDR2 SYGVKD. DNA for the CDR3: TGTGCCATCGCCAGCCGATTCACCGGGGAGCTGTTTTTT. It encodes CAIASRFTGELFF.

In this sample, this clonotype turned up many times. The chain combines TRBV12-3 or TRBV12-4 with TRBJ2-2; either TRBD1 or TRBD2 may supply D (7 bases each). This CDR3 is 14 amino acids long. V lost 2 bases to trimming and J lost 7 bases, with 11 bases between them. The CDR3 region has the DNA TGTGCCAGCAGTTTAAGCGGGACAGTCGGGGAGCTGTTTTTT. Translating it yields CASSLSGTVGELFF.

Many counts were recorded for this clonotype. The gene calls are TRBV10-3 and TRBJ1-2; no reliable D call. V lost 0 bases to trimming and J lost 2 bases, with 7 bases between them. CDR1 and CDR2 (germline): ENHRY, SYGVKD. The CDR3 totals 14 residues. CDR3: CAISESPRNYGYTF. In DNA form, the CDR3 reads TGTGCCATCAGTGAGTCGCCGAGAAACTATGGCTACACCTTC.

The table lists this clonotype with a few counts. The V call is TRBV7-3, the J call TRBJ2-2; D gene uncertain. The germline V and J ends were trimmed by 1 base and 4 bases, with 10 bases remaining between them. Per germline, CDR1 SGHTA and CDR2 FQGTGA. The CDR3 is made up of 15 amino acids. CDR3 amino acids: CASSLRPTRTGELFF. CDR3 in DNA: TGTGCCAGCAGCTTAAGGCCTACCCGCACCGGGGAGCTGTTTTTT.

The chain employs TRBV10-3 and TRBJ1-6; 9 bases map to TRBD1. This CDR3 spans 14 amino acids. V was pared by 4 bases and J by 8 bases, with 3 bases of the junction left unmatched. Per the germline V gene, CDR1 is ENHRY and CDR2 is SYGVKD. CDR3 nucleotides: TGTGCCATCAGTGCTCGGGACAGGGATTCACCCCTCCACTTT. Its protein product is CAISARDRDSPLHF.

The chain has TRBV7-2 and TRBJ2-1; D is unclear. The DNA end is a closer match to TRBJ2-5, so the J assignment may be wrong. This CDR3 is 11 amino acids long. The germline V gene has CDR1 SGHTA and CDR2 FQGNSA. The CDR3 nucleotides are TGTGCCAGCAGCCCCTCCTGGACCCAGTACTTC. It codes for CASSPSWTQYF.

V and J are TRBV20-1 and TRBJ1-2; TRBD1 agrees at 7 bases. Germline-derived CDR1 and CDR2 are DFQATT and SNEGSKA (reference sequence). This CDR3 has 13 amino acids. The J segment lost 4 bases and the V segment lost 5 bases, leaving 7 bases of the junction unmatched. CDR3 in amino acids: CSAHRQGGYGYTF. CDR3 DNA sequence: TGCAGTGCTCATCGACAGGGCGGCTATGGCTACACCTTC.

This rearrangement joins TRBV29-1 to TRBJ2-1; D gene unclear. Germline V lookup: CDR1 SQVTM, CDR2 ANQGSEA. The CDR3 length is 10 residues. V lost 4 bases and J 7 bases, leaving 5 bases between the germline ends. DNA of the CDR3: TGCAGCGTTGGTGGGAATGAGCAGTTCTTC. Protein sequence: CSVGGNEQFF.

CDR3 coding DNA: TGCGCCAGCAGCCGTGGACAGGGGAACACCGGGGAGCTGTTTTTT. This codes for CASSRGQGNTGELFF. The chain employs TRBV5-1 and TRBJ2-2; 8 bases fit TRBD1. After removal of 4 bases from V and 1 base from J, the junction contained 3 bases not matched to a gene. Germline V gene data show CDR1 as SGHRS and CDR2 as YFSETQ. The CDR3 totals 15 residues. The full variable domain, with the rest looked up from reference TRBV5-1 and TRBJ2-2, is KAGVTQTPRYLIKTRGQQVTLSCSPISGHRSVSWYQQTPGQGLQFLFEYFSETQRNKGNFPGRFSGRQFSNSRSEMNVSTLELGDSALYLCASSRGQGNTGELFFGEGSRLTVL.

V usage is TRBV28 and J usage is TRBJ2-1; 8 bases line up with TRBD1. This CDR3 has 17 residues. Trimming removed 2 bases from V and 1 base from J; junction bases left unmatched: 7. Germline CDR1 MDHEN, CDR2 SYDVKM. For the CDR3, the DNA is TGTGCCAGCAGTTTAGGGTCAGGGGGCCGGTCCTACAATGAGCAGTTCTTC. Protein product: CASSLGSGGRSYNEQFF.

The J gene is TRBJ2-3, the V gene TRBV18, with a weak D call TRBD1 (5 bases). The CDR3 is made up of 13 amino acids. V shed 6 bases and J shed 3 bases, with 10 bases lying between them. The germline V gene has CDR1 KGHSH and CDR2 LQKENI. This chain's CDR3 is CASSLGQTDTQYF. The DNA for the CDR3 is TGTGCCAGCTCCTTGGGGCAGACAGATACGCAGTATTTT.

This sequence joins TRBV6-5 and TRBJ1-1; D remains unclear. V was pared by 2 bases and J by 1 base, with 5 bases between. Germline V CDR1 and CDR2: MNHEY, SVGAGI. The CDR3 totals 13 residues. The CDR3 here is CASSYQENTEAFF. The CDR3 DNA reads TGTGCCAGCAGTTACCAAGAGAACACTGAAGCTTTCTTT.

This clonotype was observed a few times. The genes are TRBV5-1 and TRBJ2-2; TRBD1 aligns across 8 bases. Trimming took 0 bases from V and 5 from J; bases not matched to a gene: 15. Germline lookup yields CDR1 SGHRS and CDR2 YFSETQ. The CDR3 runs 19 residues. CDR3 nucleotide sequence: TGCGCCAGCAGCTTGGGGCCCCCGGGACAGGCTGGCAGGACCGGGGAGCTGTTTTTT. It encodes CASSLGPPGQAGRTGELFF.

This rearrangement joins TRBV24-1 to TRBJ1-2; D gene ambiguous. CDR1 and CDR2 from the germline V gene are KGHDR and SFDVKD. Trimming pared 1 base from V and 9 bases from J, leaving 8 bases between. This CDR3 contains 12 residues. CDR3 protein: CATSDLSVSYTF. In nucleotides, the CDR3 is TGTGCCACCAGTGATTTATCCGTAAGCTACACCTTC.

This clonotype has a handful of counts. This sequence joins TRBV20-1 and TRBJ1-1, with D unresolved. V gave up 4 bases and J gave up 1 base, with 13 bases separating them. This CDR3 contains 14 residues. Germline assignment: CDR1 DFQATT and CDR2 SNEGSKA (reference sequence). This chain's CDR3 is CSANNGPTNTEAFF. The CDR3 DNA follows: TGCAGTGCTAACAACGGACCGACGAACACTGAAGCTTTCTTT.

The CDR3 nucleotides read TGTGCCATCAGAACGGGACGAATCTATGGCTACACCTTC. This gives the protein CAIRTGRIYGYTF. The rearrangement uses TRBV10-3 and TRBJ1-2, with a weak D call TRBD1 (5 bases). The V end lost 6 bases, the J end lost 4 bases, and 12 bases lay between the germline ends. The CDR3 is 13 residues long. CDR1 and CDR2 (germline): ENHRY, SYGVKD.